This T cell receptor beta chain was captured in a study of blood T cell repertoires in COVID-19. The V gene's germline CDR1 is LGHNA and CDR2 YNFKEQ. The V end lost 0 bases, the J end lost 6 bases, and 16 bases lay between the germline ends. The length of the CDR3 is 16 residues. Assay used: immunoSEQ multiplex PCR; TCRdb lists only in-frame clones, some missing. The sample gives 150,000 to 200,000 clones, just under 90% of which show up once; 3.5% to 4.5% is in the top ten. The sample consisted of peripheral blood. The V and J genes are TRBV4-2 and TRBJ2-3; tentative D call: TRBD1 (6 bases). This TCR derives from a man between 18 and 35 years old with active or convalescent COVID-19. DNA of the CDR3: TGTGCCAGCAGCCAAGATGCCCCAACAGGGTCCGATACGCAGTATTTT. As protein: CASSQDAPTGSDTQYF.